The 17 T cell receptor beta chains in this list originate from one sample, sequenced in a study of T cells expressing NK-cell markers. TCRdb reprocessed the 5' RACE reads and reports one entry per CDR3 protein, with no DNA. The ten most abundant clones cover under 7.5% of a sample with about 440,000 distinct CDR3 sequences. Sequences were obtained from blood T cells: a sorted CD56 or NKG2C T cell subset, CD4+ or CD8+ T cells, or bulk PBMC T cells (not recorded which). These receptors were taken from a woman aged 18 to 75 in good health.

The chain joins TRBV28 to TRBJ1-2; absent DNA, TCRdb's TRBD1 call cannot be checked. The CDR3 runs 13 residues. In germline, CDR1 is MDHEN, CDR2 SYDVKM. This CDR3 reads CASNAGTRGGYTF.

The J gene is TRBJ2-5, the V gene TRBV7-9; absent DNA, TCRdb's TRBD2 call cannot be checked. The CDR3 length is 15 residues. Germline V gene lookup returns CDR1 SEHNR and CDR2 FQNEAQ (reference sequence). The CDR3 is CASSLPRGDQETQYF.

V gene TRBV20-1 combines with J gene TRBJ1-1; TCRdb picks TRBD1, but there is no DNA to check that call. Per germline, CDR1 DFQATT and CDR2 SNEGSKA (reference sequence). The CDR3 runs 13 residues. This chain's CDR3 is CSAADRVGTEAFF.

This chain connects TRBV20-1 to TRBJ2-2; absent DNA, TCRdb's TRBD1 call cannot be checked. The CDR3 totals 15 residues. Germline V lookup: CDR1 DFQATT, CDR2 SNEGSKA (reference sequence). CDR3 region: CSARDPGSNTGELFF.

The V and J genes are TRBV20-1 and TRBJ1-4. The CDR3 loop spans 14 amino acids. Germline values: CDR1 DFQATT, CDR2 SNEGSKA (reference sequence). CDR3: CSVMGHRGNEKLFF.

V usage is TRBV7-2 and J usage is TRBJ2-5; TCRdb's D call of TRBD2 is untestable without DNA. CDR3 length: 13 amino acids. Germline CDR1 and CDR2: SGHTA and FQGNSA. This CDR3 reads CASKEGSLETQYF.

The J gene is TRBJ2-3, the V gene TRBV18; the D call from TCRdb, TRBD2, cannot be confirmed without DNA. The CDR3 contains 15 residues. From germline, CDR1 is KGHSH and CDR2 LQKENI. CDR3 sequence reads: CASSPPGGKTDTQYF.

J is TRBJ1-2 and V is TRBV30; TCRdb names TRBD1, which stays unverified in the absence of DNA. The CDR3 length is 15 residues. The germline V gene encodes CDR1 GTSNPN and CDR2 SVGIG (reference sequence). The CDR3 loop is CAWTLEQGLNYGYTF.

V usage is TRBV12-3 or TRBV12-4 and J usage is TRBJ1-2; without DNA, the TCRdb call of TRBD1 cannot be checked. The CDR3 length is 13 residues. CDR3 residues: CASSSQGGSGYTF.

The CDR3 is CASSDPGSNTGELFF. The V and J genes are TRBV2 and TRBJ2-2; checking the TCRdb D call of TRBD1 is not possible without DNA. CDR3 length equals 15 residues. The germline gives CDR1 SNHLY, CDR2 FYNNEI. Drawing the rest from reference TRBV2 and TRBJ2-2, the complete variable domain is EPEVTQTPSHQVTQMGQEVILRCVPISNHLYFYWYRQILGQKVEFLVSFYNNEISEKSEIFDDQFSVERPDGSNFTLKIRSTKLEDSAMYFCASSDPGSNTGELFFGEGSRLTVL.

This sequence joins TRBV12-1 and TRBJ2-1; TCRdb indicates TRBD2, and absent DNA this call remains unverified. TRBV12-1 is noted as a pseudogene. CDR3 size: 20 residues. Here the CDR3 reads CASSSYGTSGRSHSYNEQFF.

The chain uses TRBV2 and TRBJ2-7. Germline-derived CDR1 and CDR2 are SNHLY and FYNNEI. The CDR3 is 11 residues long. CDR3 in amino acids: CASSPIYEQYF.

This sequence joins TRBV19 and TRBJ1-5. The length of the CDR3 is 13 residues. CDR1 LNHDA and CDR2 SQIVND come from the germline V gene (reference sequence). CDR3 protein: CASRDYSNQPQHF.

The genes are TRBV7-6 and TRBJ1-5. The CDR3 is 13 residues long. The germline V gene has CDR1 SGHVS and CDR2 FNYEAQ. CDR3 sequence reads: CASSLRINQPQHF.

The chain couples TRBV7-2 to TRBJ1-1; the D gene TCRdb calls, TRBD1, cannot be checked with no DNA. Germline lookup yields CDR1 SGHTA and CDR2 FQGNSA. This CDR3 contains 16 residues. CDR3 in amino acids: CASSSDRESGNTEAFF. The full variable domain, rest sourced from reference TRBV7-2 and TRBJ1-1, is GAGVSQSPSNKVTEKGKDVELRCDPISGHTALYWYRQSLGQGLEFLIYFQGNSAPDKSGLPSDRFSAERTGGSVSTLTIQRTQQEDSAVYLCASSSDRESGNTEAFFGQGTRLTVV.

The chain carries TRBV5-4 and TRBJ2-2; TCRdb proposes TRBD1, but this gene call is untestable without DNA. From germline, CDR1 is SGHNT and CDR2 YYREEE (reference sequence). The length of the CDR3 is 17 residues. The CDR3 reads CASSLGRDRPRTGELFF. The variable domain in full, with the rest retrieved from reference TRBV5-4 and TRBJ2-2, is ETGVTQSPTHLIKTRGQQVTLRCSSQSGHNTVSWYQQALGQGPQFIFQYYREEENGRGNFPPRFSGLQFPNYSSELNVNALELDDSALYLCASSLGRDRPRTGELFFGEGSRLTVL.

The chain uses TRBV20-1 and TRBJ2-3; as DNA is missing, the TRBD1 call by TCRdb cannot be tested. The CDR3 loop spans 15 amino acids. Germline V gene lookup returns CDR1 DFQATT and CDR2 SNEGSKA (reference sequence). The CDR3 loop is CSAPVPSKRTDTQYF.